Listed below are T cell receptor beta chains from one sample, sequenced in a study of blood T cell repertoires in COVID-19. The method was immunoSEQ multiplex PCR; TCRdb's version includes in-frame clones alone and lacks a portion of them. The sample lists some 500,000 clones; about 88% were seen once. The sequenced sample was peripheral blood. Every receptor here comes from a woman between 50 and 59 years old with COVID-19, enrolled during active disease. Both conserved end residues are part of each CDR3. D genes are given only for firm matches. Only some rows state a clone size, as once, few, many or a class for expanded clones.

clone size,J gene,D gene,V gene,CDR3 protein,CDR3 DNA
once,TRBJ2-7,TRBD1,TRBV5-1,CASSWTGGNEQYF,TGCGCCAGCAGCTGGACAGGGGGCAACGAGCAGTACTTC
.,TRBJ1-6,TRBD1,TRBV7-9,CASSPDRVGSPLHF,TGTGCCAGCAGCCCCGACAGGGTGGGCTCACCCCTCCACTTT
.,TRBJ2-1,TRBD2,TRBV6-5,CASSYTSGGVGEQFF,TGTGCCAGCAGTTACACAAGCGGGGGGGTTGGTGAGCAGTTCTTC
.,TRBJ1-2,TRBD1,TRBV5-5,CASSFDREQNYGYTF,TGTGCCAGCAGCTTTGACAGGGAACAAAACTATGGCTACACCTTC
.,TRBJ1-2,.,TRBV2,CASSEGEGSPLGYTF,TGTGCCAGCAGTGAAGGGGAGGGGTCGCCTTTGGGCTACACCTTC
.,TRBJ2-1,TRBD2,TRBV7-2,CASSSRLAGGPDEQFF,TGTGCCAGCAGCTCCCGACTAGCGGGGGGGCCGGATGAGCAGTTCTTC
.,TRBJ1-6,.,TRBV25-1,CASSAPGASSPLHF,TGTGCCAGCAGTGCGCCAGGGGCGAGTTCACCCCTCCACTTT
.,TRBJ2-1,.,TRBV30,CAWSAGANNEQFF,TGTGCCTGGAGCGCGGGGGCGAACAATGAGCAGTTCTTC
.,TRBJ2-5,TRBD2,TRBV11-3,CASSLTGLAGQETQYF,TGTGCCAGCAGCCTAACGGGACTAGCGGGGCAAGAGACCCAGTACTTC
.,TRBJ1-5,TRBD1,TRBV29-1,CSVGQGDQPQHF,TGCAGCGTCGGACAGGGTGATCAGCCCCAGCATTTT
.,TRBJ2-1,.,TRBV4-1,CASSQGPLPKTGHQEQFF,TGCGCCAGCAGCCAAGGGCCCCTCCCCAAAACAGGGCACCAGGAGCAGTTCTTC
.,TRBJ2-1,.,TRBV5-1,CASSLASTSSYNEQFF,TGCGCCAGCAGCTTGGCTAGCACGAGCTCCTACAATGAGCAGTTCTTC
.,TRBJ2-7,.,TRBV15,CATSRDQRSSYEQYF,TGTGCCACCAGCAGAGACCAGAGGAGCTCCTACGAGCAGTACTTC
.,TRBJ1-5,.,TRBV6-1,CASSEGGGDQPQHF,TGTGCCAGCAGTGAGGGAGGGGGAGATCAGCCCCAGCATTTT
.,TRBJ2-3,TRBD1,TRBV30,CAFIKGQRVGDTQYF,TGTGCCTTTATAAAGGGACAGAGGGTGGGAGATACGCAGTATTTT
.,TRBJ1-2,.,TRBV3-1/TRBV3-2,CASSHTRDNYGYTF,TGTGCCAGCAGCCATACCAGGGATAACTATGGCTACACCTTC
few,TRBJ1-6,.,TRBV19,CASSISRVGDSPLHF,TGTGCCAGTAGTATATCCAGGGTAGGGGATTCACCCCTCCACTTT
.,TRBJ2-4,.,TRBV27,CASSLEAGSGAKNIQYF,TGTGCCAGCAGTTTAGAGGCAGGGTCTGGGGCCAAAAACATTCAGTACTTC
.,TRBJ2-1,.,TRBV9,CASSPDGDEQFF,TGTGCCAGCAGCCCAGACGGGGATGAGCAGTTCTTC
.,TRBJ1-1,.,TRBV5-4,CASSLQNTEAFF,TGTGCCAGCAGCTTGCAGAACACTGAAGCTTTCTTT
.,TRBJ2-4,.,TRBV7-2,CASSSPTVDIQYF,TGTGCCAGCAGCTCCCCGACAGTGGACATTCAGTACTTC
.,TRBJ2-7,.,TRBV20-1,CSARDPYEQYF,TGCAGTGCTAGAGATCCATACGAGCAGTACTTC
few,TRBJ2-7,TRBD1,TRBV9,CASSERPGTGSYEQYF,TGTGCCAGCAGCGAGAGACCCGGGACAGGTTCCTACGAGCAGTACTTC
few,TRBJ2-3,TRBD2,TRBV10-2,CASESSGASDTQYF,TGCGCCAGCGAATCTAGCGGGGCCTCAGATACGCAGTATTTT